A selection of T cell receptor beta chains follows, all from one sample in a study of CXCR3-negative and CXCR3-positive naive CD8 T cells. Reanalyzing the 5' RACE reads, TCRdb keeps one entry per CDR3 protein, without DNA. In all, the sample yields about 98,000 distinct CDR3 sequences. Material: naive CXCR3+ CD8+ T cells from blood. The source is a human donor in good health. Some clones in this sample may be carry-over from other donors' samples. Each CDR3 is given with its conserved first and last residue.

CDR3: CSARDDGWSYNEQFF
J: TRBJ2-1
V: TRBV20-1

CDR3: CATSVGGDSNQPQHF
J: TRBJ1-5
V: TRBV24-1

CDR3: CASSDSNSVEQFF
J: TRBJ2-1
V: TRBV6-4

CDR3: CASSPYRGGEQFF
J: TRBJ2-1
V: TRBV14

CDR3: CASTLDAYNEQFF
J: TRBJ2-1
V: TRBV7-2

CDR3: CASSLDVSFLDTGELFF
J: TRBJ2-2
V: TRBV11-2

CDR3: CASSADRVDYEQYF
J: TRBJ2-7
V: TRBV6-5

CDR3: CSAPLRGSEQFF
J: TRBJ2-1
V: TRBV20-1

CDR3: CASSQDAGQGMGTEAFF
J: TRBJ1-1
V: TRBV3-1

CDR3: CASRDRGANEQFF
J: TRBJ2-1
V: TRBV5-1

CDR3: CASSQTERVHSYNEQFF
J: TRBJ2-1
V: TRBV3-1

CDR3: CASSPGLAGAHYEQYF
J: TRBJ2-7
V: TRBV7-3

CDR3: CASSVGHPSYEQYF
J: TRBJ2-7
V: TRBV9

CDR3: CASSYGQGGGETQYF
J: TRBJ2-5
V: TRBV7-3

CDR3: CSAQGSYEQYF
J: TRBJ2-7
V: TRBV29-1

CDR3: CASSPTGTGELFF
J: TRBJ2-2
V: TRBV7-6

CDR3: CASSQKGPGADTQYF
J: TRBJ2-3
V: TRBV18

CDR3: CASSLGIAGLKETKYF
J: TRBJ2-5
V: TRBV7-3

CDR3: CASSADRNTEAFF
J: TRBJ1-1
V: TRBV5-5

CDR3: CASSSHDSGLGADTQYF
J: TRBJ2-3
V: TRBV7-8

CDR3: CASSPGPLNTEAFF
J: TRBJ1-1
V: TRBV6-2/TRBV6-3

CDR3: CASSPRLAGYTGELFF
J: TRBJ2-2
V: TRBV12-3/TRBV12-4

CDR3: CSVETGDRYEQYF
J: TRBJ2-7
V: TRBV29-1

CDR3: CASSFLGTGGAPEAFF
J: TRBJ1-1
V: TRBV7-6

CDR3: CASSEVVRYLYEQYF
J: TRBJ2-7
V: TRBV2

CDR3: CASSSPGLALQETQYF
J: TRBJ2-5
V: TRBV28

CDR3: CATTFGTDYGYTF
J: TRBJ1-2
V: TRBV2

CDR3: CSVAGGTGEHYEQYF
J: TRBJ2-7
V: TRBV29-1

CDR3: CSAVGTGAADTQYF
J: TRBJ2-3
V: TRBV29-1

CDR3: CASSLDRGITDTQYF
J: TRBJ2-3
V: TRBV28

CDR3: CASSPIDGENTGELFF
J: TRBJ2-2
V: TRBV7-9

CDR3: CASSLEGGGEWFF
J: TRBJ2-1
V: TRBV7-9

CDR3: CASSDGTGTDYGYTF
J: TRBJ1-2
V: TRBV5-1

CDR3: CASSMGLPGQGFNQPQHF
J: TRBJ1-5
V: TRBV19

CDR3: CSVASGGQIKNIQYF
J: TRBJ2-4
V: TRBV29-1

CDR3: CASSLLGQIYEQYF
J: TRBJ2-7
V: TRBV28

CDR3: CASTRWRGPMETQYF
J: TRBJ2-5
V: TRBV4-3

CDR3: CASSLGTGLSEQYF
J: TRBJ2-7
V: TRBV7-2

CDR3: CASSLAAGTTEAFF
J: TRBJ1-1
V: TRBV5-1

CDR3: CASSDPNSYGYTF
J: TRBJ1-2
V: TRBV3-1

CDR3: CSARLPGQGAGELFF
J: TRBJ2-2
V: TRBV20-1

CDR3: CSATRLSAGRWGYEQYF
J: TRBJ2-7
V: TRBV29-1

CDR3: CASSLVSGYEQYF
J: TRBJ2-7
V: TRBV11-2

CDR3: CASSSGLAFSDTQYF
J: TRBJ2-3
V: TRBV4-3

CDR3: CASSPPASAYEQYF
J: TRBJ2-7
V: TRBV7-9

CDR3: CASGSVRFNEQFF
J: TRBJ2-1
V: TRBV12-5

CDR3: CASRYVTSNTGELFF
J: TRBJ2-2
V: TRBV7-9

CDR3: CSVSDRDDYGYTF
J: TRBJ1-2
V: TRBV29-1

CDR3: CASSLRRQSYNEQFF
J: TRBJ2-1
V: TRBV7-6

CDR3: CASSLRETFPDTQYF
J: TRBJ2-3
V: TRBV11-3

CDR3: CATSSPLWARGDEQFF
J: TRBJ2-1
V: TRBV15

CDR3: CASSDRDDEQFF
J: TRBJ2-1
V: TRBV2

CDR3: CSAATGDTEAFF
J: TRBJ1-1
V: TRBV20-1

CDR3: CASSPFDRDEQYF
J: TRBJ2-7
V: TRBV5-6

CDR3: CASVDRGREAFF
J: TRBJ1-1
V: TRBV25-1

CDR3: CASSQVHGTGVSEQYF
J: TRBJ2-7
V: TRBV4-3

CDR3: CAISLGSGGIEETQYF
J: TRBJ2-5
V: TRBV10-3

CDR3: CASSQFFPGQGALVNTEAFF
J: TRBJ1-1
V: TRBV4-3

CDR3: CASSPSGTIANEQFF
J: TRBJ2-1
V: TRBV7-2

CDR3: CASSQDRASTRGDTQYF
J: TRBJ2-3
V: TRBV4-3